The entry below describes one TCR beta chain. Its antigen is unidentified. The germline CDR1 and CDR2 sequences are SGHVS and FQNEAQ. This CDR3 has 14 amino acids. V lost 11 bases, J lost 6 bases, and 11 bases stayed unmatched. Authors' data handling: Quality scores were absent from the junction-only immunoSEQ sequences, so filtering differed. The protocol was immunoSEQ multiplex PCR, while the TCRdb copy is restricted to in-frame clones and leaves out a portion. V and J calls and clone size are those listed in that table; D and trimming were worked out from the DNA. The table shows about 1.1 million clones, with about four fifths occurring only once. The data derive from a study of shared clonotypes between healthy human individuals. The wider study: Plates per donor: three CD4 naive, three CD4 memory, two CD8 naive, one CD8 memory.

Study outcomes and limitations: Shared clonotypes across all four donors exceeded non-shared ones in generation probability. Researchers sampled blood only, noting tissue repertoires likely differ.

This TCR was recovered from a man aged 18 to 29 in good health. Some clones in this sample may be carry-over from other donors' samples. Material: memory CD4+ T cells from PBMCs. Stated subset: CD45RA-negative fraction. The chain carries TRBV7-8 and TRBJ2-1; 9 nucleotides align to TRBD1. CDR3 nucleotide sequence: TGTGCCCCCGGCGGGACAGGGTCGCCCAATGAGCAGTTCTTC. This gives the protein CAPGGTGSPNEQFF.